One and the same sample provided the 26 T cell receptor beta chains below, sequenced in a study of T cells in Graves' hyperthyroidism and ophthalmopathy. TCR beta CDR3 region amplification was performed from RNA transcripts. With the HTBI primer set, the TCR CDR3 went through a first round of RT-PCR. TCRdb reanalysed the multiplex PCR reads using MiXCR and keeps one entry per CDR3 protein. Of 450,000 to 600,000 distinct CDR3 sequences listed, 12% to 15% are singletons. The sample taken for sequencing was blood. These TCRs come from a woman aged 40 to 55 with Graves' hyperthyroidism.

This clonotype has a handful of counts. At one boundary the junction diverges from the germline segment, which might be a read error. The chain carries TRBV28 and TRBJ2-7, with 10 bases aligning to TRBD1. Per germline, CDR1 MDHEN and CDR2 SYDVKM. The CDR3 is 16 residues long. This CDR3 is CASSQVRDRGTYEQYF. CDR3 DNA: TGCGCCAGCAGCCAAGTCCGGGACAGGGGTACCTACGAGCAGTACTTC.

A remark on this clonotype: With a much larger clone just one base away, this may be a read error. The CDR3 sequence: CASSPGGQRFNTEAFF. Here the CDR3 DNA reads TGTGCCAGCAGCCCGGGGGGACAGAGGTTCAACACTGAAGCTTTCTTT. The genes are TRBV5-4 and TRBJ1-1; 7 bases agree with TRBD1. The CDR3 is made up of 16 amino acids. V was clipped by 4 bases and J by 2 bases; unmatched bases: 11. Germline CDR1 is SGHNT and CDR2 is YYREEE (reference sequence).

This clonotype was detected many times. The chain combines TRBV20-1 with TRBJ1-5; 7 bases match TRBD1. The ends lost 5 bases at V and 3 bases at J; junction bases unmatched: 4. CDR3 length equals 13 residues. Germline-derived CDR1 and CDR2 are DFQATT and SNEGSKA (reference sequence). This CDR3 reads CSAGGQVNQPQHF. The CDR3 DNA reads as TGCAGTGCTGGTGGACAGGTCAATCAGCCCCAGCATTTT.

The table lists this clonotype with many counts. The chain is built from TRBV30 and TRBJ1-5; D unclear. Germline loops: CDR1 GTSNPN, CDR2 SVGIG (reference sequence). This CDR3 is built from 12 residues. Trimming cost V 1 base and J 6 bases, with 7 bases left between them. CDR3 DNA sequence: TGTGCCTGGAGTGACACGAGTCAGCCCCAGCATTTT. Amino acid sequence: CAWSDTSQPQHF.

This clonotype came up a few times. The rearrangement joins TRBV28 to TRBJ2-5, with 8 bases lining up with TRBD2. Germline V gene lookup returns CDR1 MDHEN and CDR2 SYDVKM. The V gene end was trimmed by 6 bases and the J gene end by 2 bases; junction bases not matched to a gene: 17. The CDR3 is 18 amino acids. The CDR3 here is CASSLPPASGPIQETQYF. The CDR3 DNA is TGTGCCAGCAGCCTCCCCCCGGCTAGCGGGCCTATACAAGAGACCCAGTACTTC.

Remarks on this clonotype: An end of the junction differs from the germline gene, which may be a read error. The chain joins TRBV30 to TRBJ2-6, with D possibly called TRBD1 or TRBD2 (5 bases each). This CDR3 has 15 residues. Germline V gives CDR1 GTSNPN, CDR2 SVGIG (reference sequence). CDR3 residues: CAWSLRGSRANVLTF. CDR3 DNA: TGTGCCTGGAGCCTCCGGGGCTCTAGGGCCAACGTCCTGACTTTC.

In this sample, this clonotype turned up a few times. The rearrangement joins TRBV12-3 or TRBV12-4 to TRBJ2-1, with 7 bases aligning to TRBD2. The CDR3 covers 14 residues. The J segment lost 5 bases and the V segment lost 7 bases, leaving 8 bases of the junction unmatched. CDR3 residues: CASTPTGLNNEQFF. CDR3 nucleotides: TGTGCCAGCACTCCAACGGGACTAAACAATGAGCAGTTCTTC.

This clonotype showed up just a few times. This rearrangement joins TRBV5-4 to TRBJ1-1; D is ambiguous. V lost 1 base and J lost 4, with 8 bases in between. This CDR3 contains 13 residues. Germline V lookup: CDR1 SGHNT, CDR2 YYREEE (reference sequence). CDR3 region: CASSLLQSTEAFF. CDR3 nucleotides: TGTGCCAGCAGCTTGTTACAAAGCACTGAAGCTTTCTTT.

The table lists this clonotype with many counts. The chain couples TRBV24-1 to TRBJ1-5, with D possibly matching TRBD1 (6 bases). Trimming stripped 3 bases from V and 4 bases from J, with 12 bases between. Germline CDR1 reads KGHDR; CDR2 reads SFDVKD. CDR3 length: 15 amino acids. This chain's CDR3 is CATSDNGQLNQPQHF. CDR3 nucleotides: TGTGCCACCAGTGATAACGGACAGTTAAATCAGCCCCAGCATTTT.

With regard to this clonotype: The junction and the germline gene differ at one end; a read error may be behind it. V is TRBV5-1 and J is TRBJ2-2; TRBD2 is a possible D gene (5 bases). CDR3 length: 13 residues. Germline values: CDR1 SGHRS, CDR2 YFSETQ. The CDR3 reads CASSPANTGELLF. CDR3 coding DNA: TGCGCCAGCAGCCCTGCGAACACCGGGGAGCTGCTTTTT.

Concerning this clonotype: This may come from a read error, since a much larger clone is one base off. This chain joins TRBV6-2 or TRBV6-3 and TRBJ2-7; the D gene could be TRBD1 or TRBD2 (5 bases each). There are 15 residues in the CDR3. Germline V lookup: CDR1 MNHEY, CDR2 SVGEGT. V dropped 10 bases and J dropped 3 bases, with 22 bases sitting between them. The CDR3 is CANNPLNGANYEQYF. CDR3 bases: TGTGCCAACAACCCTCTGAACGGGGCCAACTACGAGCAGTACTTC.

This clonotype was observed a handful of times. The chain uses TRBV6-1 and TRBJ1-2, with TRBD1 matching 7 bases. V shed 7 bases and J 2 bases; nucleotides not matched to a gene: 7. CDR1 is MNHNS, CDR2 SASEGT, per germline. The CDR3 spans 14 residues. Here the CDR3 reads CASTPGTANYGYTF. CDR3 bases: TGTGCCAGCACCCCTGGGACAGCGAACTATGGCTACACCTTC.

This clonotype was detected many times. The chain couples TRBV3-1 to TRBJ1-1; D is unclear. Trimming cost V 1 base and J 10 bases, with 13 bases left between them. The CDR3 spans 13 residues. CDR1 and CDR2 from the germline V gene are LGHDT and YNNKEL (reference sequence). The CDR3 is CASSQVKASGAFF. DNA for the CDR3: TGTGCCAGCAGCCAAGTAAAAGCGAGTGGAGCTTTCTTT.

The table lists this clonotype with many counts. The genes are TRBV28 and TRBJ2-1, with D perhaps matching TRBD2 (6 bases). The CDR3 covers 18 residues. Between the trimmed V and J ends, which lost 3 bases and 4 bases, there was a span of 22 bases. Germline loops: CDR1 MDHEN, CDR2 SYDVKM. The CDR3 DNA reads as TGTGCCAGCAGTTTCCCGAGGGTACTCCGGGAGAGTTACAATGAGCAGTTCTTC. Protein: CASSFPRVLRESYNEQFF.

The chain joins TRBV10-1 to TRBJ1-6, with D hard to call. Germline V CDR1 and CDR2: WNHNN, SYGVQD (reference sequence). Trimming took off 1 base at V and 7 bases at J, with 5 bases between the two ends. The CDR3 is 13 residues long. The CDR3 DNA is TGCGCCAGCAGTGAGTTCGGGAATTCACCCCTCCACTTT. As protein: CASSEFGNSPLHF.

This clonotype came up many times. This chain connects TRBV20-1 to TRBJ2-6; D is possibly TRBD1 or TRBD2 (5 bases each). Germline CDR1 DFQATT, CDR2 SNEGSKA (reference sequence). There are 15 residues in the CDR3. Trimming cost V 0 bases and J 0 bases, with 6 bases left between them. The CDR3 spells CSARERGSGANVLTF. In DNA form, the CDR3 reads TGCAGTGCTAGAGAGAGGGGCTCTGGGGCCAACGTCCTGACTTTC.

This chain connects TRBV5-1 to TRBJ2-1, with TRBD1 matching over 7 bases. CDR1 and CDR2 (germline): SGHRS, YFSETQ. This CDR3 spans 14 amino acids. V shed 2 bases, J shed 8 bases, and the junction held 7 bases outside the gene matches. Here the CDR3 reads CASSFKGALDEQFF. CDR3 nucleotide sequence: TGCGCCAGCAGCTTTAAGGGGGCATTGGATGAGCAGTTCTTC.

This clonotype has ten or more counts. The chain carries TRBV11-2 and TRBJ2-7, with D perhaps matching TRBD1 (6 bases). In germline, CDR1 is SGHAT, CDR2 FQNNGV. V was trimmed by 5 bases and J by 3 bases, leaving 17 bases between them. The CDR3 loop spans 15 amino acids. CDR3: CASSAVTGYNYEQYF. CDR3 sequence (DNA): TGTGCCAGCAGCGCAGTGACAGGATATAACTACGAGCAGTACTTC. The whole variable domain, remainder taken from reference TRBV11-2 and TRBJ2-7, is EAGVAQSPRYKIIEKRQSVAFWCNPISGHATLYWYQQILGQGPKLLIQFQNNGVVDDSQLPKDRFSAERLKGVDSTLKIQPAKLEDSAVYLCASSAVTGYNYEQYFGPGTRLTVT.

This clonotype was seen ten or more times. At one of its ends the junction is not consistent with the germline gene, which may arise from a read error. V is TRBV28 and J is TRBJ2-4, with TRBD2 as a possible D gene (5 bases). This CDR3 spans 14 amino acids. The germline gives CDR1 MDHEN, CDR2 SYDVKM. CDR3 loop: CASNPLVAQNIQYF. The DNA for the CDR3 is TGTGCCAGCAACCCACTAGTAGCCCAAAACATTCAGTACTTC. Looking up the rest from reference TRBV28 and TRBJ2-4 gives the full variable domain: DVKVTQSSRYLVKRTGEKVFLECVQDMDHENMFWYRQDPGLGLRLIYFSYDVKMKEKGDIPEGYSVSREKKERFSLILESASTNQTSMYLCASNPLVAQNIQYFGAGTRLSVL.

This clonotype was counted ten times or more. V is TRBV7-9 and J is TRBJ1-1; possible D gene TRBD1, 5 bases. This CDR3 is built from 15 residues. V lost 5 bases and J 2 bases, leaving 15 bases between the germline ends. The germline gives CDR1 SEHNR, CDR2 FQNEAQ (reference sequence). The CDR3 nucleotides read TGTGCCAGCAGCCCGAATATGGGGCTAAACACTGAAGCTTTCTTT. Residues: CASSPNMGLNTEAFF.

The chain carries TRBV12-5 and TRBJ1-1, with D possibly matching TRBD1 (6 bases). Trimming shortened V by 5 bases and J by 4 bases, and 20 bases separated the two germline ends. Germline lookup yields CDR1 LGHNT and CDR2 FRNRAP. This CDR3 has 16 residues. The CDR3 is CASGILNRGRVTEAFF. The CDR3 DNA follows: TGTGCTAGTGGTATCTTAAATCGGGGGCGCGTCACTGAAGCTTTCTTT.

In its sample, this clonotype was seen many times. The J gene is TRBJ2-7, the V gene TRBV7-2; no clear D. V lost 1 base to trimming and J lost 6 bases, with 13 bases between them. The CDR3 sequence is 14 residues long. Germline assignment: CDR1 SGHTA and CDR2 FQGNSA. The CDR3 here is CASSLDTLLSEQYF. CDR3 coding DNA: TGTGCCAGCAGCTTAGATACCCTTCTTTCCGAGCAGTACTTC.

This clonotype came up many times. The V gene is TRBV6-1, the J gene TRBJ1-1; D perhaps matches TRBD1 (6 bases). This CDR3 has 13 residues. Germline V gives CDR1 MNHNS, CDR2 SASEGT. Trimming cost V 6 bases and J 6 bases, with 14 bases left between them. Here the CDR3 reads CASRKGTTAEAFF. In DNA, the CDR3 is TGTGCCAGCAGGAAAGGGACAACTGCTGAAGCTTTCTTT.

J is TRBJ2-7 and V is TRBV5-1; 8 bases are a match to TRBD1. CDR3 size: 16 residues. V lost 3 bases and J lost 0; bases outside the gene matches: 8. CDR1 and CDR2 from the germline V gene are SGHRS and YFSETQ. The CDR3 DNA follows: TGCGCCAGCAGCTGGACGGCGGGACAGGACTCCTACGAGCAGTACTTC. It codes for CASSWTAGQDSYEQYF.

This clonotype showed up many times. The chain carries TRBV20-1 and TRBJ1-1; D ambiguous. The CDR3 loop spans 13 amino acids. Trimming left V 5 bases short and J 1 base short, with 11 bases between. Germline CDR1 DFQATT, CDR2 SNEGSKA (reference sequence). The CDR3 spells CSALPQENTEAFF. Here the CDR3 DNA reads TGCAGTGCTTTGCCTCAAGAGAACACTGAAGCTTTCTTT.

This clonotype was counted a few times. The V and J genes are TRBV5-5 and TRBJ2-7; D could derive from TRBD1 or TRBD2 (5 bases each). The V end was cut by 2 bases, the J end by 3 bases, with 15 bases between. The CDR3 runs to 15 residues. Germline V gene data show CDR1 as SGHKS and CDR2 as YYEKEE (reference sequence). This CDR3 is CASSFSAGRHYEQYF. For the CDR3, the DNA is TGTGCCAGCAGCTTTTCCGCAGGGAGACACTACGAGCAGTACTTC.